Listed here are 18 T cell receptor beta chains from one sample, sequenced in a study of T cells in narcolepsy. The repertoire was sequenced with immunoSEQ multiplex PCR; TCRdb's copy has only in-frame clones and lacks some. The sample contains tens of thousands of clones, around 88% of which appear only once. Sequencing used CD45RA- memory CD4+ T cells from PBMCs. The receptors come from a human donor with narcolepsy.

The chain couples TRBV18 to TRBJ2-7, with TRBD1 matching 10 bases. V trimming: 3 bases; J trimming: 7 bases; junction bases outside the gene matches: 15. Germline assignment: CDR1 KGHSH and CDR2 LQKENI. This CDR3 has 17 residues. The CDR3 bases are TGTGCCAGCTCACCTAGTGGGACAGGGGCACGCATTCGAGAGCAGTACTTC. The encoded protein is CASSPSGTGARIREQYF. The whole variable domain, filled in from reference TRBV18 and TRBJ2-7, reads NAGVMQNPRHLVRRRGQEARLRCSPMKGHSHVYWYRQLPEEGLKFMVYLQKENIIDESGMPKERFSAEFPKEGPSILRIQQVVRGDSAAYFCASSPSGTGARIREQYFGPGTRLTVT.

This chain links TRBV27 with TRBJ2-1; D possibly corresponds to TRBD1 (7 bases). V was shortened by 2 bases and J by 0 bases, with 17 bases between the two germline ends. This CDR3 is built from 18 residues. Germline assignment: CDR1 MNHEY and CDR2 SMNVEV (reference sequence). The CDR3, as DNA: TGTGCCAGCAGTTTACGTATGGCAGGGGGGAGCTCCTACAATGAGCAGTTCTTC. It is translated as CASSLRMAGGSSYNEQFF.

The chain recombines TRBV18 with TRBJ1-1, with TRBD1 matching over 10 bases. CDR3 length equals 14 residues. V dropped 4 bases and J dropped 5; count of bases not matched to a gene: 4. The germline V gene has CDR1 KGHSH and CDR2 LQKENI. The CDR3 sequence: CASSRRTGGTEAFF. The CDR3 region has the DNA TGTGCCAGCTCACGACGGACAGGGGGGACTGAAGCTTTCTTT.

The chain joins TRBV19 to TRBJ1-3; no reliable D call. This CDR3 spans 19 amino acids. Between the trimmed V and J ends, which lost 5 bases and 0 bases, there was a span of 23 bases. Per germline, CDR1 LNHDA and CDR2 SQIVND (reference sequence). CDR3 bases: TGTGCCAGTAGTCCCCCACAGCCAGAATGGCAAAGCTCTGGAAACACCATATATTTT. It yields the protein CASSPPQPEWQSSGNTIYF.

J is TRBJ2-5 and V is TRBV5-1; D call uncertain. The germline V gene has CDR1 SGHRS and CDR2 YFSETQ. Trimming removed 1 base from V and 3 bases from J, with 10 bases in between. This CDR3 is built from 14 residues. CDR3 bases: TGCGCCAGCAGCTTGTTTCTGGGAAAAGAGACCCAGTACTTC. It yields the protein CASSLFLGKETQYF.

J is TRBJ1-4 and V is TRBV7-2, with D maybe TRBD1 (6 bases). The CDR3 loop spans 18 amino acids. Germline V gives CDR1 SGHTA, CDR2 FQGNSA. Trimming shortened V by 4 bases and J by 2 bases, and 20 bases separated the two germline ends. CDR3 coding DNA: TGTGCCAGCAGCTCCCGAGGGATACGGGGGCTCACTAATGAAAAACTGTTTTTT. It encodes CASSSRGIRGLTNEKLFF.

This sequence joins TRBV9 and TRBJ2-3, with 10 bases identical to TRBD2. CDR3 length: 19 residues. The V and J ends lost 4 bases and 6 bases, in that order; junction bases with no gene match: 20. CDR1 is SGDLS and CDR2 is YYNGEE in the germline V gene. The CDR3 sequence is CASSQTGLAGASVFDTQYF. CDR3 bases: TGTGCCAGCAGCCAAACGGGGCTAGCGGGAGCGAGTGTGTTCGATACGCAGTATTTT.

The chain uses TRBV19 and TRBJ2-3, with TRBD2 identical over 9 bases. In germline, CDR1 is LNHDA, CDR2 SQIVND (reference sequence). With 2 bases clipped from V and 2 bases from J, the junction kept 5 bases outside the gene matches. The CDR3 length is 16 residues. The CDR3 DNA reads TGTGCCAGTAGTATATCGTCTAGCGGGACCACAGATACGCAGTATTTT. Its protein is CASSISSSGTTDTQYF.

The chain carries TRBV4-2 and TRBJ2-2, with 8 bases aligning to TRBD1. Germline V gene lookup returns CDR1 LGHNA and CDR2 YNFKEQ. This CDR3 is 16 amino acids long. The V segment lost 1 base and the J segment 2 bases; nucleotides outside the gene matches: 3. CDR3 nucleotides: TGTGCCAGCAGCCAAGGACAGGGGAGAAACACCGGGGAGCTGTTTTTT. This codes for CASSQGQGRNTGELFF.

The chain employs TRBV18 and TRBJ1-1; D not resolved. Trimming took off 4 bases at V and 3 bases at J, with 18 bases between the two ends. The CDR3 covers 16 residues. Looked up from germline, CDR1 is KGHSH and CDR2 is LQKENI. The CDR3, as DNA: TGTGCCAGCTCACTAAACGATCAGCCGAGGGACACTGAAGCTTTCTTT. Amino acid sequence: CASSLNDQPRDTEAFF.

The gene calls are TRBV19 and TRBJ1-2, with D maybe TRBD1 (5 bases). Germline V gives CDR1 LNHDA, CDR2 SQIVND (reference sequence). V was clipped by 7 bases and J by 4 bases, with 22 bases between them. The CDR3 extends over 16 amino acids. CDR3: CASNKDGGPTSYGYTF. DNA of the CDR3: TGTGCCAGTAATAAGGATGGGGGACCGACCAGCTATGGCTACACCTTC.

The chain couples TRBV5-6 to TRBJ2-3; D is possibly TRBD2 (5 bases). The CDR3 totals 15 residues. Deletions cut 0 bases from V and 3 bases from J, with 11 bases between. CDR1 and CDR2 from the germline V gene are SGHDT and YYEEEE. For the CDR3, the DNA is TGTGCCAGCAGCTTGGTTGGCCCGGGGACAGATACGCAGTATTTT. Protein sequence: CASSLVGPGTDTQYF.

The V gene is TRBV7-2, the J gene TRBJ1-3; D remains unclear. There are 13 residues in the CDR3. The germline gives CDR1 SGHTA, CDR2 FQGNSA. The V and J ends lost 3 bases and 3 bases respectively, with 6 bases between them. The CDR3 DNA sequence: TGTGCCAGCAGCTTCGCGGGTGGAAACACCATATATTTT. As protein: CASSFAGGNTIYF.

This chain uses TRBV19 with TRBJ1-1, with D uncertain. The CDR3 length is 15 residues. The V end lost 7 bases, the J end lost 3 bases, and 18 bases lay between the germline ends. The germline gives CDR1 LNHDA, CDR2 SQIVND (reference sequence). The CDR3 region has the DNA TGTGCCAGTAAGGCCTTTGGTATATTCTACACTGAAGCTTTCTTT. Protein product: CASKAFGIFYTEAFF.

This chain's CDR3 is CASSQVGTAGEQFF. CDR3 nucleotides: TGCGCCAGCAGCCAAGTCGGGACAGCCGGTGAGCAGTTCTTC. V is TRBV4-1 and J is TRBJ2-1; TRBD1 matches at 7 bases. The V segment lost 1 base and the J segment 9 bases; nucleotides outside the gene matches: 6. Germline-derived CDR1 and CDR2 are MGHRA and YSYEKL. The CDR3 is made up of 14 amino acids.

The V call is TRBV15, the J call TRBJ1-6; perhaps TRBD1 as D (5 bases). V gave up 0 bases and J gave up 5 bases, with 11 bases separating them. The CDR3 is 16 residues long. From germline, CDR1 is LNHNV and CDR2 YYDKDF (reference sequence). CDR3 amino acids: CATSRERGENNSPLHF. For the CDR3, the DNA is TGTGCCACCAGCAGAGAGAGAGGGGAGAATAATTCACCCCTCCACTTT.

The sample holds one count of this clone. This rearrangement joins TRBV7-8 to TRBJ2-5; 10 positions agree with TRBD2. The CDR3 sequence is 14 residues long. Germline-derived CDR1 and CDR2 are SGHVS and FQNEAQ. With 8 bases clipped from V and 4 bases from J, the junction kept 7 bases outside the gene matches. For the CDR3, the DNA is TGTGCCAGCCGGTTGACTAGCGGGCGAGAGACCCAGTACTTC. Its protein product is CASRLTSGRETQYF.

V usage is TRBV6-5 and J usage is TRBJ2-7, with 11 bases that match TRBD1. The germline V gene has CDR1 MNHEY and CDR2 SVGAGI. Trimming took 8 bases from V and 5 from J; bases not matched to a gene: 5. The length of the CDR3 is 13 residues. The CDR3 region is CASWGQGDHEQYF. DNA of the CDR3: TGTGCCAGCTGGGGACAGGGGGACCACGAGCAGTACTTC.